A single sample gave rise to the 30 T cell receptor beta chains below, sequenced in a study of OX40 agonist ivuxolimab in advanced cancers. Profiling relied on immunoSEQ multiplex PCR, and the TCRdb table lists in-frame clones only, not all of them. The table records 20,000 to 25,000 clones, about 88% of them present only once. The sample here was CD4+ or CD8+ T cells sorted from blood, taken in a trial of the OX40 agonist ivuxolimab. The receptors derive from an adult with an advanced solid tumor such as melanoma, head and neck, liver or kidney cancer.

The V call is TRBV20-1, the J call TRBJ2-5; D gene unclear. Germline assignment: CDR1 DFQATT and CDR2 SNEGSKA (reference sequence). CDR3 length equals 10 residues. V lost 3 bases and J lost 3, with 2 bases in between. The DNA of the CDR3 is TGCAGTGCTAGTAAAGAGACCCAGTACTTC. Residues: CSASKETQYF.

This chain uses TRBV29-1 with TRBJ2-7, with 7 bases fitting TRBD1. Looked up from germline, CDR1 is SQVTM and CDR2 is ANQGSEA. The CDR3 covers 13 residues. Losses at the gene ends were 3 bases for V and 6 bases for J; bases not matched to a gene: 8. CDR3 in amino acids: CSVELAGQVEQYF. In DNA, the CDR3 is TGCAGCGTTGAGTTGGCTGGACAGGTCGAGCAGTACTTC.

The gene calls are TRBV9 and TRBJ2-7; 9 bases map to TRBD2. CDR1 is SGDLS, CDR2 YYNGEE, per germline. The CDR3 spans 15 residues. Trimming at V came to 0 bases and at J to 4 bases, leaving 5 bases not matched to a gene. Here the CDR3 reads CASSVGAGGPYEQYF. The CDR3 DNA reads TGTGCCAGCAGCGTAGGGGCGGGAGGGCCTTACGAGCAGTACTTC.

The J gene is TRBJ2-1, the V gene TRBV21-1; the table calls TRBD2, which could not be checked here. TRBV21-1 is shown as a pseudogene. The CDR3 length is 15 residues. CDR3 residues: CASSRRLAVHNEQFF. CDR3 nucleotides: TGTGCCAGCAGCAGACGACTAGCGGTCCACAATGAGCAGTTCTTC.

V and J are TRBV6-6 and TRBJ2-7; no clear D. CDR3 length: 14 amino acids. Looked up from germline, CDR1 is MNHNY and CDR2 is SVGAGI (reference sequence). V was pared by 2 bases and J by 4 bases, with 12 bases between. CDR3 region: CASSYKIDSYEQYF. In DNA, the CDR3 is TGTGCCAGCAGTTACAAGATAGATTCATACGAGCAGTACTTC.

The CDR3 DNA is TGTGCCAGCAGCTCGGGACATCCACCGACGGTCAATGAGCAGTTCTTC. The encoded protein is CASSSGHPPTVNEQFF. The chain joins TRBV7-9 to TRBJ2-1, with D perhaps TRBD1 (6 bases). In germline, CDR1 is SEHNR, CDR2 FQNEAQ (reference sequence). This CDR3 has 16 amino acids. Trimming cost V 4 bases and J 6 bases, with 19 bases left between them.

The V and J genes are TRBV2 and TRBJ2-7, with D perhaps TRBD1 (6 bases). The V end was cut by 6 bases, the J end by 5 bases, with 20 bases between. This CDR3 comprises 15 residues. Germline V gene lookup returns CDR1 SNHLY and CDR2 FYNNEI. CDR3 protein: CASRTTGSNLDEQYF. DNA of the CDR3: TGTGCCAGCAGAACTACAGGGTCCAACTTGGACGAGCAGTACTTC. Full variable domain (remainder filled in from reference TRBV2 and TRBJ2-7): EPEVTQTPSHQVTQMGQEVILRCVPISNHLYFYWYRQILGQKVEFLVSFYNNEISEKSEIFDDQFSVERPDGSNFTLKIRSTKLEDSAMYFCASRTTGSNLDEQYFGPGTRLTVT.

The chain joins TRBV11-2 to TRBJ2-2; D may correspond to TRBD1 or TRBD2 (6 bases each). Looked up from germline, CDR1 is SGHAT and CDR2 is FQNNGV. V was pared by 6 bases and J by 5 bases, with 22 bases between. This CDR3 is built from 17 residues. The CDR3 here is CASSLPGAGQITGELFF. CDR3 sequence (DNA): TGTGCCAGCAGTTTACCGGGGGCCGGGCAGATAACCGGGGAGCTGTTTTTT.

This rearrangement joins TRBV4-1 to TRBJ2-7, with D maybe TRBD1 (6 bases). Trimming cost V 1 base and J 3 bases, with 10 bases left between them. The CDR3 totals 14 residues. CDR1 is MGHRA and CDR2 is YSYEKL in the germline V gene. The CDR3 coding sequence is TGCGCCAGCAGCCAAGGAACAGGGTACTACGAGCAGTACTTC. Translating gives CASSQGTGYYEQYF.

The chain couples TRBV10-2 to TRBJ2-3; no firm D call. V was cut by 2 bases and J by 0 bases, with 9 bases left in between. The CDR3 runs 15 residues. The germline V gene has CDR1 WSHSY and CDR2 SAAADI. CDR3: CASSEGKSSTDTQYF. For the CDR3, the DNA is TGCGCCAGCAGTGAGGGCAAATCTAGCACAGATACGCAGTATTTT.

The sample holds one count of this clone. This rearrangement joins TRBV21-1 to TRBJ2-3; the D call in the table, TRBD1, was not verified against the DNA. TRBV21-1 is a pseudogene locus. The CDR3 totals 11 residues. The CDR3 sequence: CASKRGDTQYF. DNA of the CDR3: TGTGCCAGCAAAAGGGGGGATACGCAGTATTTT.

The chain couples TRBV28 to TRBJ1-4, with D perhaps TRBD1 (5 bases). Germline CDR1 is MDHEN and CDR2 is SYDVKM. This CDR3 is 15 amino acids long. Trimming left V 5 bases short and J 11 bases short, with 21 bases between. CDR3: CASSPRTAFRGKLFF. CDR3 coding DNA: TGTGCCAGCAGTCCCCGGACGGCTTTTAGGGGTAAACTGTTTTTT.

This clone has only one observation. The chain recombines TRBV27 with TRBJ2-1; 14 nucleotides line up with TRBD2. Germline CDR1 is MNHEY and CDR2 is SMNVEV (reference sequence). CDR3 size: 15 residues. With V trimmed by 4 bases and J by 7 bases, 3 bases remained unmatched. CDR3 sequence (DNA): TGTGCCAGCAGTTCAGGGACTAGCGGGAGAAATGAGCAGTTCTTC. Protein sequence: CASSSGTSGRNEQFF.

The chain carries TRBV1 and TRBJ2-7; the table names TRBD2, a call not compared with the DNA. TRBV1 is a documented pseudogene. CDR3 length: 17 residues. CDR3 sequence (DNA): TGCACCAGCAGCCAAGGACTAGCGGGAGAACCACACTACGAGCAGTACTTC. Amino acids: CTSSQGLAGEPHYEQYF.

The rearrangement uses TRBV27 and TRBJ1-2; 10 bases line up with TRBD1. CDR1 and CDR2 (germline): MNHEY, SMNVEV (reference sequence). The CDR3 covers 15 residues. V shed 3 bases, J shed 6 bases, and the junction held 7 bases outside the gene matches. CDR3 bases: TGTGCCAGCAGTTTGGGAGGGACAGGGGCGAATGGCTACACCTTC. Translating gives CASSLGGTGANGYTF.

The chain carries TRBV7-8 and TRBJ2-7, with D hard to call. The CDR3 totals 11 residues. CDR1 SGHVS and CDR2 FQNEAQ come from the germline V gene. V gave up 3 bases and J gave up 2 bases, with 2 bases separating them. This CDR3 is CASSFTYEQYF. The CDR3, as DNA: TGTGCCAGCAGCTTTACCTACGAGCAGTACTTC.

This clone appeared a few times. The sample contains more than one DNA sequence encoding this CDR3. This chain joins TRBV5-1 and TRBJ2-1; 10 nucleotides line up with TRBD2. This CDR3 contains 17 residues. Per germline, CDR1 SGHRS and CDR2 YFSETQ. Trimming at V came to 0 bases and at J to 0 bases, leaving 3 bases not matched to a gene. CDR3 loop: CASSLEASGSSYNEQFF. As DNA, the CDR3 is TGCGCCAGCAGCTTGGAGGCTAGCGGGAGCTCCTACAATGAGCAGTTCTTC. Full variable domain (rest looked up from reference TRBV5-1 and TRBJ2-1): KAGVTQTPRYLIKTRGQQVTLSCSPISGHRSVSWYQQTPGQGLQFLFEYFSETQRNKGNFPGRFSGRQFSNSRSEMNVSTLELGDSALYLCASSLEASGSSYNEQFFGPGTRLTVL.

The chain links TRBV28 to TRBJ2-1; no clear D gene. Germline CDR1 MDHEN, CDR2 SYDVKM. This CDR3 has 15 residues. The V end lost 5 bases, the J end lost 5 bases, and 16 bases lay between the germline ends. CDR3 sequence reads: CASSGEGPLNNEQFF. For the CDR3, the DNA is TGTGCCAGCAGTGGGGAAGGACCGTTGAACAATGAGCAGTTCTTC.

The rearrangement joins TRBV7-9 to TRBJ1-2; 10 bases fit TRBD1. The CDR3 runs 14 residues. CDR1 and CDR2 (germline): SEHNR, FQNEAQ (reference sequence). Germline trimming cut 3 bases from V and 8 bases from J; bases unmatched to any gene: 6. The CDR3: CASSFPTGGGGYTF. For the CDR3, the DNA is TGTGCCAGCAGCTTCCCGACAGGGGGCGGGGGCTACACCTTC.

This clone was detected a few times. The V and J genes are TRBV7-2 and TRBJ2-2, with a possible D match to TRBD1 (5 bases). This CDR3 region has 14 residues. Per the germline V gene, CDR1 is SGHTA and CDR2 is FQGNSA. The V end lost 8 bases, the J end lost 2 bases, and 12 bases lay between the germline ends. The CDR3 nucleotides are TGTGCCAGCGCTTGGGGCGGTAACACCGGGGAGCTGTTTTTT. It specifies CASAWGGNTGELFF.

V and J are TRBV7-8 and TRBJ2-2; 7 bases are a match to TRBD2. V gave up 1 base and J gave up 2 bases; unmatched junction bases: 4. The CDR3 totals 16 residues. Germline V gene lookup returns CDR1 SGHVS and CDR2 FQNEAQ. Here the CDR3 reads CASSLVASGNTGELFF. In nucleotides, the CDR3 is TGTGCCAGCAGCTTAGTGGCTAGCGGCAACACCGGGGAGCTGTTTTTT.

The gene calls are TRBV27 and TRBJ2-7; a possible D gene is TRBD1 (6 bases). The CDR3 loop spans 15 amino acids. Germline V gene data show CDR1 as MNHEY and CDR2 as SMNVEV (reference sequence). V shed 6 bases and J shed 4 bases, with 19 bases lying between them. The CDR3 spells CASRGNPDSYYEQYF. The DNA of the CDR3 is TGTGCCAGCAGGGGAAACCCGGACAGTTATTACGAGCAGTACTTC.

The V gene is TRBV19, the J gene TRBJ2-7, with D possibly being TRBD2 (6 bases). The CDR3 runs to 14 residues. The germline V gene encodes CDR1 LNHDA and CDR2 SQIVND (reference sequence). V lost 1 base and J 6 bases, leaving 13 bases between the germline ends. Written as DNA, the CDR3 is TGTGCCAGTAGTATAGTACTAGCAACGGCCGAGCAGTACTTC. Translation gives CASSIVLATAEQYF.

The chain couples TRBV11-3 to TRBJ1-3; D might be TRBD1 (5 bases). Trimming shortened V by 4 bases and J by 4 bases, and 14 bases separated the two germline ends. Germline values: CDR1 SGHNT, CDR2 YENEEA. The CDR3 spans 15 residues. In nucleotides, the CDR3 is TGTGCCAGCAGCTCCGTTTCGGGGCACGGAAACACCATATATTTT. It is translated as CASSSVSGHGNTIYF.

J is TRBJ1-2 and V is TRBV20-1; a weak D match, TRBD1 (6 bases). There are 11 residues in the CDR3. Per germline, CDR1 DFQATT and CDR2 SNEGSKA (reference sequence). CDR3 in amino acids: CSAGQLEGYTF. In DNA, the CDR3 is TGCAGCGCCGGACAGTTAGAAGGCTACACCTTC.

This chain joins TRBV2 and TRBJ1-2; D is ambiguous. The germline gives CDR1 SNHLY, CDR2 FYNNEI. The V and J ends lost 5 bases and 6 bases respectively, with 19 bases between them. This CDR3 comprises 15 residues. CDR3 amino acids: CASSLGGDKVHGYTF. CDR3 DNA sequence: TGTGCCAGCAGTCTTGGAGGAGACAAGGTCCATGGCTACACCTTC.

The chain carries TRBV7-9 and TRBJ2-4; maybe TRBD1 (6 bases). V was shortened by 5 bases and J by 6 bases, with 29 bases between the two germline ends. Per germline, CDR1 SEHNR and CDR2 FQNEAQ (reference sequence). The CDR3 has 19 amino acids. The CDR3, as DNA: TGTGCCAGCAGCCCCAGGACGGGTGACAGTCCCTTAGGGGGAAACATTCAGTACTTC. Translating it yields CASSPRTGDSPLGGNIQYF.

The gene calls are TRBV2 and TRBJ2-7, with TRBD2 identical over 10 bases. This CDR3 spans 15 amino acids. Per germline, CDR1 SNHLY and CDR2 FYNNEI. V lost 3 bases, J lost 6 bases, and 8 bases stayed unmatched. CDR3 coding DNA: TGTGCCAGCAGTGAGCTAGCGGGAGTAGTCTCCGAGCAGTACTTC. It is translated as CASSELAGVVSEQYF. Supplemented by reference TRBV2 and TRBJ2-7, the full variable domain reads EPEVTQTPSHQVTQMGQEVILRCVPISNHLYFYWYRQILGQKVEFLVSFYNNEISEKSEIFDDQFSVERPDGSNFTLKIRSTKLEDSAMYFCASSELAGVVSEQYFGPGTRLTVT.

This chain connects TRBV4-1 to TRBJ1-5; tentative D call: TRBD1 (5 bases). V gave up 1 base and J gave up 1 base, with 11 bases separating them. The CDR3 contains 16 residues. CDR1 MGHRA and CDR2 YSYEKL come from the germline V gene. For the CDR3, the DNA is TGCGCCAGCAGCCAAGCTTGGCGGGGGAGCAATCAGCCCCAGCATTTT. It encodes CASSQAWRGSNQPQHF.

The chain is built from TRBV2 and TRBJ2-7, with 10 bases aligning to TRBD1. Trimming took 7 bases from V and 2 from J; bases not matched to a gene: 8. This CDR3 comprises 15 residues. The V gene's germline CDR1 is SNHLY and CDR2 FYNNEI. CDR3 amino acids: CASKFTGTGAYEQYF. CDR3 coding DNA: TGTGCCAGCAAATTTACCGGGACAGGGGCCTACGAGCAGTACTTC.